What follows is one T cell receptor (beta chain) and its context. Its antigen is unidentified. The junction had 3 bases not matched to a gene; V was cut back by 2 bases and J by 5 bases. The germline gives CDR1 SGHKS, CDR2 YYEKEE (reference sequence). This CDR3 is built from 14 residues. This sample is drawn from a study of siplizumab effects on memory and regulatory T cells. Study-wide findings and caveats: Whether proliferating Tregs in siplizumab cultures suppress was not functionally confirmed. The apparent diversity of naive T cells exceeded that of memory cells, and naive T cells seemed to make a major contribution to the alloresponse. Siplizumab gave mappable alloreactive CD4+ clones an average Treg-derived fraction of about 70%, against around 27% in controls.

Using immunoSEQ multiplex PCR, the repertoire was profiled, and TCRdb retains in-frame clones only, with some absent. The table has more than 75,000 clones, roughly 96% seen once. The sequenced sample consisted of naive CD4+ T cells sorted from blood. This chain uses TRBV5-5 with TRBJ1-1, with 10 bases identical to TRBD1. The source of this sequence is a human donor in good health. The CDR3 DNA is TGTGCCAGCAGCTTAGGGGGACAGGGGACTGAAGCTTTCTTT. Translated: CASSLGGQGTEAFF.